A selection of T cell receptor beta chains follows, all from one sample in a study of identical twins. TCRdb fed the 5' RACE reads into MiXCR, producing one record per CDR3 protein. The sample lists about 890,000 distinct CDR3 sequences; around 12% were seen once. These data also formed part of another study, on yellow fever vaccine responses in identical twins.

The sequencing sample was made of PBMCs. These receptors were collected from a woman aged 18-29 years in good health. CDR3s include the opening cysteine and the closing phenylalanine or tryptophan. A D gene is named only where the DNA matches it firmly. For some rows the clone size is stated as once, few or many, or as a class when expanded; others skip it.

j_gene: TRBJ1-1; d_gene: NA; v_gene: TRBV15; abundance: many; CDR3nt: TGTGCCACCAGCGCTCAGTCGGGGGTCATCACTGAAGCTTTCTTT; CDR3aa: CATSAQSGVITEAFF
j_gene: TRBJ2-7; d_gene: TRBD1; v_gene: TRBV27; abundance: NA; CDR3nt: TGTGCCAGCAGTAGAGGGACAGGGGGAACCTACGAGCAGTACTTC; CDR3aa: CASSRGTGGTYEQYF
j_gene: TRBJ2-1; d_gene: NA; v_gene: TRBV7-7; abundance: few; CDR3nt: TGTGCCAGCAGCCCGGGGGCGGGGAAAAGCTCCTACAATGAGCAGTTCTTC; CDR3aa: CASSPGAGKSSYNEQFF
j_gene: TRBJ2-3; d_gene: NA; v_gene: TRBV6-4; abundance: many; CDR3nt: TGTGCCAGCAGTAACGGGGGAGAGGATACGCAGTATTTT; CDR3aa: CASSNGGEDTQYF
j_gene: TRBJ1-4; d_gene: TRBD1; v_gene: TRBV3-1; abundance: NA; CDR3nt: TGTGCCAGCAGCCAAGGGACAGGGGACGGCCGAAATGAAAAACTGTTTTTT; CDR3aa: CASSQGTGDGRNEKLFF
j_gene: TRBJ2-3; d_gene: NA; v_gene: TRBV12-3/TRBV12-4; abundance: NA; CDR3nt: TGTGCCAGCAGTTTATTCGACAGGACCACAGATACGCAGTATTTT; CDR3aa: CASSLFDRTTDTQYF
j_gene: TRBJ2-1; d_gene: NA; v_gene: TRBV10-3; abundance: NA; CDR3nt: TGTGCCATCATGGATATAGGAAGCAATGAGCAGTTCTTC; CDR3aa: CAIMDIGSNEQFF
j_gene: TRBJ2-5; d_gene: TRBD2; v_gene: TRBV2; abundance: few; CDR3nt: TGTGCCAGCAGTACCGAACCAGTGGGGGGGAACCAAGAGACCCAGTACTTC; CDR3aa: CASSTEPVGGNQETQYF
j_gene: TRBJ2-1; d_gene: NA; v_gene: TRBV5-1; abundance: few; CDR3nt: TGCGCCAGCAGCTTGGTTGGCGGGGAGTCCTACAATGAGCAGTTCTTC; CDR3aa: CASSLVGGESYNEQFF
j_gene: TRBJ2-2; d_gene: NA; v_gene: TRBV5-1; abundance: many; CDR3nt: TGTGCCAGCAGTTTATTGGGGGGCACCGGGGAGCTGTTTTTT; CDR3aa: CASSLLGGTGELFF
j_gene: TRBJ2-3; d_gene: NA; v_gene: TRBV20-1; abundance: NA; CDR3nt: TGCAGTGCTCCCCTGGCAGTGGCCACAGATACGCAGTATTTT; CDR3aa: CSAPLAVATDTQYF
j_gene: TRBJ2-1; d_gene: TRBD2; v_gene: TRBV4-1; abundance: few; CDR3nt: TGCGCCAGCAGCCGGGACTATCAGGGTGGCGATGAGCAGTTCTTC; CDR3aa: CASSRDYQGGDEQFF
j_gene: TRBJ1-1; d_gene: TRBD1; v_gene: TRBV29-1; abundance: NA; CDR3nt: TGCAGCGTTCGGGACAGAAACCTCAACACTGAAGCTTTCTTT; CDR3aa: CSVRDRNLNTEAFF
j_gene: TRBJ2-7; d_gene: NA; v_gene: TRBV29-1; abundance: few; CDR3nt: TGCAGCGTTGAGTGGGGCGATAGGAGCTCCTACGAGCAGTACTTC; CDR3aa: CSVEWGDRSSYEQYF
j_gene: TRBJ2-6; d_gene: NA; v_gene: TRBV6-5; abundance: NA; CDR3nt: TGTGCCAGCAGTTCGACATCCAGCCCCGGTTCACCTGGGGCCAACGTCCTGACTTTC; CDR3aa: CASSSTSSPGSPGANVLTF
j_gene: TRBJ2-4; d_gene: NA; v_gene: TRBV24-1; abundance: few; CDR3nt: TGTGCCACCAGTGATTCGAAACAGGGCGGTCTCAACATTCAGTACTTC; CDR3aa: CATSDSKQGGLNIQYF
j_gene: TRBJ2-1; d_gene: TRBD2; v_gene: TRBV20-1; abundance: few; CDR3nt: TGCAGTGCTAGAGCCCCAATCGGCGCTAGCGGGGGGGCCTTCGAGCAGTTCTTC; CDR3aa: CSARAPIGASGGAFEQFF
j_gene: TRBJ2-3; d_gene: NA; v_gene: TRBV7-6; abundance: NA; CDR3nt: TGTGCCAGCAGCCTAGTAGCGAGAAGCACAGATACGCAGTATTTT; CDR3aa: CASSLVARSTDTQYF
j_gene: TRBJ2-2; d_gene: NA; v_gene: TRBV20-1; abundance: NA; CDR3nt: TGCAGTGCTCTACCCCTCAGCATGAGGGGAGGCACCGGGGAGCTGTTTTTT; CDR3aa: CSALPLSMRGGTGELFF
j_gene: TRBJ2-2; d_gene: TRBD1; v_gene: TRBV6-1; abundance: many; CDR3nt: TGTGCCAGCAGTCCCGGGACAGATAACACCGGGGAGCTGTTTTTT; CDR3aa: CASSPGTDNTGELFF
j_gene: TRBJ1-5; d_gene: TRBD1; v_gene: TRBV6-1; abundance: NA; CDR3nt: TGTGCCAGCAGTCGACAGGGGGTCCTTAATCAGCCCCAGCATTTT; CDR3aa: CASSRQGVLNQPQHF
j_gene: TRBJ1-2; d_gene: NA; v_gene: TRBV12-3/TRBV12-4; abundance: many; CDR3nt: TGTGCCAGCAGCCTCAGGGTGGAGGGAGGCTACACCTTC; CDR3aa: CASSLRVEGGYTF
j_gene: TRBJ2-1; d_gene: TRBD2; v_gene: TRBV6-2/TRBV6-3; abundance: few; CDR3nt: TGTGCCAGCAGTTACCCCCTGACTAGCGGGGGGGCCATTGAGCAGTTCTTC; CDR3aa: CASSYPLTSGGAIEQFF
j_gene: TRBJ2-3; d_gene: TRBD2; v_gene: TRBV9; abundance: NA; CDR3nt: TGTGCCAGCATGGAGGCGGGGGGTAGCACAGATACGCAGTATTTT; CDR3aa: CASMEAGGSTDTQYF
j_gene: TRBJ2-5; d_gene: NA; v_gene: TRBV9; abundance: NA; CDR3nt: TGTGCCAGCAGCGTAGTGGGTAGCAGCAAAGAGACCCAGTACTTC; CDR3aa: CASSVVGSSKETQYF
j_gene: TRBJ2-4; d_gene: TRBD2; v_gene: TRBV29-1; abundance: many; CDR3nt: TGCAGCGTTGATCTAGCGGGAGCTCAGGACATTCAGTACTTC; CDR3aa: CSVDLAGAQDIQYF
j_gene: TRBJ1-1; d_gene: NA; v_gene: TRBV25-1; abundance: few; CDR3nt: TGTGCCAGCAGTGAAAGGGAGGACACGACGCGTACTGAAGCTTTCTTT; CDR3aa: CASSEREDTTRTEAFF
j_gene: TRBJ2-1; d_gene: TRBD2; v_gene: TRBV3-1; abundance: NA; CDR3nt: TGTGCCAGCAGCTACAGACTAGCGGGAGCTTATGAGCAGTTCTTC; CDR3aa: CASSYRLAGAYEQFF
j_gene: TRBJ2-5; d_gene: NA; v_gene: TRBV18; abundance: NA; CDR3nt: TGTGGCAGCTCTCCCGTTGAGACCCAGTACTTC; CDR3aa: CGSSPVETQYF
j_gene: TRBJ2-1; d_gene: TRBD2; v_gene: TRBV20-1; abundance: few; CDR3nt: TGCAGTGCTATCCCGGGACTAGCGGGGGGTGAGCAGTTCTTC; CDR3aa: CSAIPGLAGGEQFF
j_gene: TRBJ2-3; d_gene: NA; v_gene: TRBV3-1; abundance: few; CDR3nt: TGTGCCAGCAGCCAAGATTTTGGAATAGCGGTCGCGCGAACGCAGTATTTT; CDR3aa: CASSQDFGIAVARTQYF
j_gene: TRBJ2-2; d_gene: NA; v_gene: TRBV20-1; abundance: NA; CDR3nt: TGCAGTGCTCCCCCCATGGGAGCGCTGAACACCGGGGAGCTGTTTTTT; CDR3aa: CSAPPMGALNTGELFF
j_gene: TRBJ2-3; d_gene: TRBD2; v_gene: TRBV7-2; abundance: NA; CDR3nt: TGTGCCAGCAGCTTAGCCCTACTAGCGAAGATCGCCACAGATACGCAGTATTTT; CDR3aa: CASSLALLAKIATDTQYF
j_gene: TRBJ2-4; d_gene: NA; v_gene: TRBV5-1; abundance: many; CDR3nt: TGCGCCAGCACAGAAGGGGCTCTCGCCAAAAACATTCAGTACTTC; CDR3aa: CASTEGALAKNIQYF
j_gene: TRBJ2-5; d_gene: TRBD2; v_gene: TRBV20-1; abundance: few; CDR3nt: TGCAGTGCCCAAAGATATAGACTAGCGGGGACGACATACCAAGAGACCCAGTACTTC; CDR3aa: CSAQRYRLAGTTYQETQYF
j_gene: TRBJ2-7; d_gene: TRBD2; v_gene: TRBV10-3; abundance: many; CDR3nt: TGTGCCATCAGTGACATAGCGGGAGACTACGAGCAGTACTTC; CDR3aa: CAISDIAGDYEQYF
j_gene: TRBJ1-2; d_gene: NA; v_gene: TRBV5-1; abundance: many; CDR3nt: TGCGCCAGCAGAATTAGCAGGATACCTAACTATGGCTACACCTTC; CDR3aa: CASRISRIPNYGYTF
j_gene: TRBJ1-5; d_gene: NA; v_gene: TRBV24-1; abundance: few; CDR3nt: TGTGCCACCACATGGACTCAAGGCCATCAGCCCCAGCATTTT; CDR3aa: CATTWTQGHQPQHF
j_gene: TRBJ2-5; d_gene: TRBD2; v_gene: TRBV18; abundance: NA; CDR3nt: TGTGCCAGCTCACCACTAACCACTCCCTACCCTAGCGGGAGTCGAGAGACCCAGTACTTC; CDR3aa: CASSPLTTPYPSGSRETQYF